These 8 T cell receptor beta chains were sequenced from one sample in a study of shared clonotypes between healthy human individuals. Measured with immunoSEQ multiplex PCR; TCRdb has only the in-frame clones, and not every one. The data contain 600,000 to 800,000 clones, 72% of them singletons. The source material was memory CD4+ T cells sorted from blood. This sample's subset: CD45RA-negative fraction. Receptors were obtained from a woman in her 30s in good health.

The chain employs TRBV7-9 and TRBJ2-3; unclear D gene. Germline V gene data show CDR1 as SEHNR and CDR2 as FQNEAQ (reference sequence). The germline V and J ends were trimmed by 5 bases and 0 bases, with 15 bases remaining between them. CDR3 length: 16 amino acids. Written as DNA, the CDR3 is TGTGCCAGCAGCGATGCTAGTGGAACTAGCACAGATACGCAGTATTTT. It yields the protein CASSDASGTSTDTQYF.

This clone has a handful of counts. The chain carries TRBV5-1 and TRBJ1-1; D perhaps matches TRBD1 (6 bases). CDR3 length: 13 residues. V shed 4 bases and J shed 5 bases, with 12 bases lying between them. Looked up from germline, CDR1 is SGHRS and CDR2 is YFSETQ. CDR3 in amino acids: CASSPWQGTEAFF. The CDR3 coding sequence is TGCGCCAGCAGCCCTTGGCAGGGGACTGAAGCTTTCTTT.

The rearrangement links TRBV20-1 to TRBJ1-4; D is perhaps TRBD1 (5 bases). This CDR3 region has 11 residues. With 5 bases removed from V and 16 bases from J, the gap between germline ends came to 17 bases. CDR1 and CDR2 from the germline V gene are DFQATT and SNEGSKA (reference sequence). The CDR3 sequence is CSAQPGTFPFF. As DNA, the CDR3 is TGCAGTGCTCAGCCCGGGACCTTCCCGTTTTTT.

This clone was observed once. The chain carries TRBV2 and TRBJ1-2; TRBD1 matches at 7 bases. J was trimmed by 8 bases and V by 4 bases; bases with no gene match: 10. Per the germline V gene, CDR1 is SNHLY and CDR2 is FYNNEI. The length of the CDR3 is 14 residues. Here the CDR3 reads CASSADRAVVGYTF. In nucleotides, the CDR3 is TGTGCCAGCAGTGCCGACAGGGCGGTTGTCGGCTACACCTTC.

This clone was recorded once. V usage is TRBV7-3 and J usage is TRBJ2-2; weak D call: TRBD2 (6 bases). CDR3 length: 17 residues. The germline V and J ends were trimmed by 1 base and 2 bases, with 14 bases remaining between them. The germline V gene has CDR1 SGHTA and CDR2 FQGTGA. CDR3 sequence reads: CASSLIRASDNTGELFF. DNA of the CDR3: TGTGCCAGCAGCTTAATAAGGGCTAGCGATAACACCGGGGAGCTGTTTTTT.

V is TRBV5-5 and J is TRBJ2-7; unclear D gene. The CDR3 totals 15 residues. Trimming took off 4 bases at V and 0 bases at J, with 14 bases between the two ends. Germline V gives CDR1 SGHKS, CDR2 YYEKEE (reference sequence). The CDR3 here is CASSGRTANSYEQYF. CDR3 DNA sequence: TGTGCCAGCAGCGGCAGGACGGCGAACTCCTACGAGCAGTACTTC.

The chain links TRBV5-1 to TRBJ2-2, with D perhaps matching TRBD2 (5 bases). The CDR3 consists of 15 residues. Germline values: CDR1 SGHRS, CDR2 YFSETQ. V was trimmed by 4 bases and J by 5 bases, leaving 15 bases between them. The CDR3 sequence: CASSPRRGRTGELFF. CDR3 nucleotides: TGCGCCAGCAGCCCTAGACGGGGTCGAACCGGGGAGCTGTTTTTT.

The chain couples TRBV20-1 to TRBJ2-1; D is unclear. Germline V lookup: CDR1 DFQATT, CDR2 SNEGSKA (reference sequence). CDR3 size: 8 residues. Trimming removed 3 bases at V and 10 bases at J, with 1 base between. This CDR3 is CSASEQFF. The CDR3 bases are TGCAGTGCTAGCGAGCAGTTCTTC.